This T cell receptor (beta chain) was profiled in a study of blood T cell repertoires in COVID-19. Methods used by the authors: Reference gene primer amplification gave estimated nucleated cell counts. Sequencing was performed with immunoSEQ multiplex PCR; in TCRdb, only in-frame clones are kept and a portion is missing. D and trimming come from the DNA, and the V and J calls and clone size come from that table. The data contain 60,000 to 80,000 clones, approximately 86% of them singletons. CDR1 is LNHDA, CDR2 SQIVND, per germline (reference sequence). The CDR3 has 15 amino acids. The V end was cut by 3 bases, the J end by 1 base, with 11 bases between.

Input material: peripheral blood. The TCR was taken from a man between 70 and 80 years old with acute or convalescent COVID-19. The rearrangement joins TRBV19 to TRBJ2-3; weak D call: TRBD2 (6 bases). The CDR3 spells CASSMWSSGTDTQYF. The CDR3 DNA sequence: TGTGCCAGTAGTATGTGGTCTAGCGGCACAGATACGCAGTATTTT.